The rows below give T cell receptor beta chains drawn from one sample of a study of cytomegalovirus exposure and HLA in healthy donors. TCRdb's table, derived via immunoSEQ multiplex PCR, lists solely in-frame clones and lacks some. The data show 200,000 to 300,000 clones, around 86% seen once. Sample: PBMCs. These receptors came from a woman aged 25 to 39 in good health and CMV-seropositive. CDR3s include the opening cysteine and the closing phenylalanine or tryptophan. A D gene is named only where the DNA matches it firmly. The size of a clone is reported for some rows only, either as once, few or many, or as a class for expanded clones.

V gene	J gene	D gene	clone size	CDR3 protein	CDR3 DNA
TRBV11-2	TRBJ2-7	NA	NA	CASSLSRVGYEQYF	TGTGCCAGCAGCTTATCCAGGGTGGGTTACGAGCAGTACTTC
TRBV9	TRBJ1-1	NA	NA	CASNGGGTEAFF	TGTGCCAGCAATGGGGGGGGCACTGAAGCTTTCTTT
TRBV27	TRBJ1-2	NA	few	CASSLTSIGGGNYGYTF	TGTGCCAGCAGTTTGACCTCTATCGGGGGAGGTAACTATGGCTACACCTTC
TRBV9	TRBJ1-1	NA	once	CASSVYDSGTEAFF	TGTGCCAGCAGCGTATACGACAGTGGGACTGAAGCTTTCTTT
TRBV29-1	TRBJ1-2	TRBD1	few	CSGRTGGGYTF	TGCAGCGGCAGGACAGGGGGTGGCTACACCTTC
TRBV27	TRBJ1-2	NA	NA	CASSGHNYGYTF	TGTGCCAGTTCGGGACATAACTATGGCTACACCTTC
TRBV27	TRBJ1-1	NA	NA	CASSLVGGEAFF	TGTGCCAGCAGTTTAGTAGGGGGAGAAGCTTTCTTT
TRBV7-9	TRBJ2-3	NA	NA	CASSFVVADSTDTQYF	TGTGCCAGCAGCTTTGTGGTGGCCGATAGCACAGATACGCAGTATTTT
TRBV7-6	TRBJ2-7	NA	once	CASSLVGVGDYEQYF	TGTGCCAGCAGCTTAGTAGGGGTCGGCGACTACGAGCAGTACTTC
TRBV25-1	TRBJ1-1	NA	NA	CASSESWQDWTEAFF	TGTGCCAGCAGTGAATCGTGGCAGGATTGGACTGAAGCTTTCTTT
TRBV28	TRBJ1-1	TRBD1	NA	CASSFMGTAINTEAFF	TGTGCCAGCAGTTTTATGGGGACAGCGATAAACACTGAAGCTTTCTTT
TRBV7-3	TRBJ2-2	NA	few	CASRSDTRLGELFF	TGTGCCAGCAGAAGTGACACCAGGCTCGGGGAGCTGTTTTTT
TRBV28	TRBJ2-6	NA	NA	CASSSSSGRANVLTF	TGTGCCAGCAGTTCGAGTTCCGGGAGGGCCAACGTCCTGACTTTC
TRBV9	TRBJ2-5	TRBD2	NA	CASSSRTSRETQYF	TGTGCCAGCAGCTCGCGGACTAGCAGGGAGACCCAGTACTTC
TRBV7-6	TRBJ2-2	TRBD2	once	CASSQQLAGGGSGELFF	TGTGCCAGCAGCCAACAACTAGCGGGAGGCGGAAGCGGGGAGCTGTTTTTT
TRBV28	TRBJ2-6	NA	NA	CASSFSKTGRGANVLTF	TGTGCCAGCAGTTTCTCCAAAACAGGGCGCGGGGCCAACGTCCTGACTTTC
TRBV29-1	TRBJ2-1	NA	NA	CSVGAPYNEQFF	TGCAGCGTTGGAGCCCCATACAATGAGCAGTTCTTC
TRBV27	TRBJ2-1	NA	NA	CASSLSGVNEQFF	TGTGCCAGCAGTTTGTCAGGGGTCAATGAGCAGTTCTTC
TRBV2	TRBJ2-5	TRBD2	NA	CASSAGLAGGTQETQYF	TGTGCCAGCAGTGCGGGGCTAGCGGGAGGAACCCAAGAGACCCAGTACTTC
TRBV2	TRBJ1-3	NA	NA	CASADGGSGNTIYF	TGTGCCAGCGCCGACGGAGGCTCTGGAAACACCATATATTTT
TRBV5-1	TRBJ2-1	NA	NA	CASSLLAEGRNNEQFF	TGCGCCAGCAGCTTACTAGCAGAAGGGCGCAACAATGAGCAGTTCTTC
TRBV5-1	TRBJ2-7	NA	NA	CASSLARGYEQYF	TGCGCCAGCAGCTTGGCCCGAGGCTACGAGCAGTACTTC
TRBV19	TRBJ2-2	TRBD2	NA	CASRGRGLVSRELFF	TGTGCCAGTAGGGGACGGGGACTAGTCTCTCGGGAGCTGTTTTTT